The 22 T cell receptor beta chains in this list originate from one sample, sequenced in a study of T cells in Graves' hyperthyroidism and ophthalmopathy. Authors of the study amplified TCR beta CDR3 regions from RNA transcripts. HTBI primers drove first-round RT-PCR of the TCR CDR3. TCRdb independently ran MiXCR on the multiplex PCR reads; one entry per CDR3 protein. Of about 360,000 distinct CDR3 sequences in the sample, 13% were seen once. The sequencing sample was made of blood. Source of these receptors: a woman between 18 and 30 years old with Graves' hyperthyroidism.

V is TRBV6-4 and J is TRBJ2-2; 7 bases fit TRBD2. CDR3 length equals 15 residues. V shed 3 bases and J 2 bases; nucleotides not matched to a gene: 3. CDR1 and CDR2 (germline): MRHNA, SNTAGT. This CDR3 reads CASSEAGLNTGELFF. DNA of the CDR3: TGTGCCAGCAGTGAAGCGGGACTAAACACCGGGGAGCTGTTTTTT.

The chain recombines TRBV6-1 with TRBJ1-1; 9 positions agree with TRBD1. CDR3 length: 14 residues. V was pared by 4 bases and J by 4 bases, with 4 bases of the junction left unmatched. The germline V gene encodes CDR1 MNHNS and CDR2 SASEGT. As DNA, the CDR3 is TGTGCCAGCAGTGGTGGGACAGGGATCACTGAAGCTTTCTTT. It codes for CASSGGTGITEAFF.

Worth noting for this clonotype: It may be a read error: a sequence one base away is much more abundant. Likely a read error: the CDR3 ends without its conserved phenylalanine or tryptophan. The rearrangement links TRBV18 to TRBJ2-3, with TRBD2 matching over 8 bases. V trimming: 2 bases; J trimming: 2 bases; junction bases outside the gene matches: 6. There are 16 residues in the CDR3. CDR1 and CDR2 (germline): KGHSH, LQKENI. The CDR3 region has the DNA TGTGCCAGCTCACCAGCTAGCGGGCCAGCCACAGATACGCAGTATTCT. Translated, it gives CASSPASGPATDTQYS.

This clonotype was seen many times. V and J are TRBV12-3 or TRBV12-4 and TRBJ2-7, with D possibly being TRBD1 (5 bases). The CDR3 is made up of 16 amino acids. Trimming removed 6 bases at V and 7 bases at J, with 25 bases between. The CDR3 protein is CASSPYRRHLSKEQYF. DNA of the CDR3: TGTGCCAGCAGCCCCTACAGGCGTCACCTCTCTAAAGAGCAGTACTTC.

The chain uses TRBV5-1 and TRBJ2-7; D remains ambiguous. This CDR3 contains 13 residues. V was pared by 1 base and J by 3 bases, with 8 bases between. Germline loops: CDR1 SGHRS, CDR2 YFSETQ. Here the CDR3 DNA reads TGCGCCAGCAGCTTGATTACCGGCTACGAGCAGTACTTC. Its protein is CASSLITGYEQYF.

This clonotype was found many times. CDR3 sequence reads: CSARPVTGRHTDTQYF. The CDR3 bases are TGCAGTGCTAGACCAGTGACAGGGCGCCACACAGATACGCAGTATTTT. The chain has TRBV20-1 and TRBJ2-3, with 7 bases fitting TRBD1. The germline CDR1 and CDR2 sequences are DFQATT and SNEGSKA (reference sequence). The length of the CDR3 is 16 residues. The V segment lost 2 bases and the J segment 2 bases; nucleotides outside the gene matches: 10.

About this clonotype itself: This may come from a read error, since a much larger clone is one base off. This sequence joins TRBV6-2 or TRBV6-3 and TRBJ2-5, with D unclear. This CDR3 has 13 amino acids. Germline V gene sequence: CDR1 MNHEY, CDR2 SVGEGT. V lost 9 bases and J 5 bases, leaving 16 bases between the germline ends. CDR3 sequence (DNA): TGTGCCAGTTCCCCTGACCTCCGGGAGACCCAGTACTTC. Encoded protein: CASSPDLRETQYF.

Many counts were recorded for this clonotype. The chain carries TRBV20-1 and TRBJ2-1; D call uncertain. Trimming took off 0 bases at V and 6 bases at J, with 15 bases between the two ends. The CDR3 sequence is 15 residues long. Germline CDR1 is DFQATT and CDR2 is SNEGSKA (reference sequence). As DNA, the CDR3 is TGCAGTGCTAGAGATGGCCAGTCATCTTCCAATGAGCAGTTCTTC. Translated, it gives CSARDGQSSSNEQFF.

This clonotype was observed at least ten times. The chain recombines TRBV12-5 with TRBJ2-7; D call uncertain. Between the trimmed V and J ends, which lost 1 base and 2 bases, there was a span of 15 bases. CDR1 LGHNT and CDR2 FRNRAP come from the germline V gene. CDR3 length: 16 amino acids. The CDR3 DNA reads as TGTGCTAGTGGTTTGGCCCCGGACGGCCCCACCTACGAGCAGTACTTC. Its protein product is CASGLAPDGPTYEQYF.

This clonotype has at least ten counts. The rearrangement joins TRBV5-1 to TRBJ2-1; 10 nucleotides match TRBD2. V was clipped by 0 bases and J by 6 bases; unmatched bases: 3. Germline V gene data show CDR1 as SGHRS and CDR2 as YFSETQ. The CDR3 loop spans 15 amino acids. The CDR3 DNA reads as TGCGCCAGCAGCTTGGTAGCGGGGGGCCTCAATGAGCAGTTCTTC. As protein: CASSLVAGGLNEQFF.

The V gene is TRBV11-2, the J gene TRBJ2-3; D is possibly TRBD1 (6 bases). The CDR3 is 17 residues long. Trimming cost V 6 bases and J 2 bases, with 21 bases left between them. The germline V gene encodes CDR1 SGHAT and CDR2 FQNNGV. The CDR3 DNA is TGTGCCAGCAGTTGGACAGTCTTCCTCCCCCCCACAGATACGCAGTATTTT. Encoded protein: CASSWTVFLPPTDTQYF.

This clonotype was recorded at least ten times. The rearrangement links TRBV25-1 to TRBJ2-3; TRBD2 aligns across 16 bases. The CDR3 is 17 residues long. V was pared by 4 bases and J by 4 bases, with 5 bases of the junction left unmatched. CDR1 and CDR2 from the germline V gene are MGHDK and SYGVNS. The CDR3 loop reads CASSGGLAGGPSDTQYF. The CDR3 DNA is TGTGCCAGCAGTGGGGGACTAGCGGGGGGGCCGTCAGATACGCAGTATTTT.

The chain combines TRBV7-9 with TRBJ2-2, with 8 positions matching TRBD1. Per the germline V gene, CDR1 is SEHNR and CDR2 is FQNEAQ (reference sequence). V was pared by 8 bases and J by 4 bases, with 3 bases of the junction left unmatched. The CDR3 contains 13 residues. CDR3 in amino acids: CASQGASTGELFF. The CDR3 DNA reads TGTGCCAGCCAGGGGGCGAGCACCGGGGAGCTGTTTTTT.

This clonotype was recorded at least ten times. The rearrangement links TRBV7-2 to TRBJ2-7; D possibly corresponds to TRBD2 (6 bases). Germline loops: CDR1 SGHTA, CDR2 FQGNSA. The CDR3 covers 15 residues. V gave up 5 bases and J gave up 2 bases, with 16 bases separating them. The CDR3 spells CASSTKRERAYEQYF. The CDR3 DNA sequence: TGTGCCAGCAGCACAAAACGGGAGCGGGCCTACGAGCAGTACTTC.

This clonotype was recorded at least ten times. This chain joins TRBV7-8 and TRBJ1-1, with 7 nucleotides matching TRBD1. This CDR3 has 14 residues. J gave up 5 bases and V 4 bases, and 7 bases lay outside the gene matches. Germline V gene sequence: CDR1 SGHVS, CDR2 FQNEAQ. The DNA for the CDR3 is TGTGCCAGCAGCTATAGGGGGCGAAGAACTGAAGCTTTCTTT. The encoded protein is CASSYRGRRTEAFF.

This clonotype was picked up a small number of times. This sequence joins TRBV12-3 or TRBV12-4 and TRBJ2-6; no reliable D call. The CDR3 contains 16 residues. Trimming took off 1 base at V and 0 bases at J, with 7 bases between the two ends. CDR3 loop: CASSLGGRSGANVLTF. The CDR3 bases are TGTGCCAGCAGTTTAGGGGGTCGCTCTGGGGCCAACGTCCTGACTTTC.

For this clonotype: A much larger clone lies one base from this, so it may be a read error. J is TRBJ2-1 and V is TRBV7-2; 8 bases align to TRBD1. Germline V gene sequence: CDR1 SGHTA, CDR2 FQGNSA. CDR3 size: 18 residues. CDR3 bases: TGTGCCATCAGCTTAGCTGGTTGGACAGGGAGCTCCTACAATGAGCAGTTCTTC. Translating it yields CAISLAGWTGSSYNEQFF.

The chain links TRBV11-2 to TRBJ1-1; 12 bases align to TRBD1. This CDR3 has 16 amino acids. The V gene's germline CDR1 is SGHAT and CDR2 FQNNGV. After removal of 5 bases from V and 0 bases from J, the junction contained 4 bases not matched to a gene. CDR3 loop: CASSQGQGAMNTEAFF. Here the CDR3 DNA reads TGTGCCAGCAGCCAGGGACAGGGGGCCATGAACACTGAAGCTTTCTTT.

Many counts were recorded for this clonotype. The chain links TRBV20-1 to TRBJ1-2, with unresolved D. CDR1 is DFQATT and CDR2 is SNEGSKA in the germline V gene (reference sequence). Trimming removed 6 bases from V and 2 bases from J, with 7 bases in between. CDR3 length: 11 residues. CDR3 protein: CSALRNYGYTF. The CDR3 nucleotides read TGCAGTGCGCTACGGAACTATGGCTACACCTTC.

The table lists this clonotype with many counts. The genes are TRBV7-3 and TRBJ2-1, with D maybe TRBD2 (6 bases). CDR1 and CDR2 from the germline V gene are SGHTA and FQGTGA. The germline V and J ends were trimmed by 2 bases and 4 bases, with 12 bases remaining between them. The CDR3 sequence is 15 residues long. The CDR3 nucleotides are TGTGCCAGCAGCTTAGGTATCGGGGGATACAATGAGCAGTTCTTC. Residues: CASSLGIGGYNEQFF.

This clonotype came up many times. This chain links TRBV30 with TRBJ1-5; no clear D. Germline CDR1 is GTSNPN and CDR2 is SVGIG (reference sequence). This CDR3 has 15 residues. V lost 0 bases and J 0 bases, leaving 9 bases between the germline ends. This CDR3 is CAWSVRVGSNQPQHF. The CDR3 DNA is TGTGCCTGGAGTGTACGGGTGGGTAGCAATCAGCCCCAGCATTTT.

This clonotype was detected many times. The chain couples TRBV20-1 to TRBJ2-1, with TRBD2 identical over 11 bases. Trimming removed 6 bases from V and 6 bases from J; junction bases left unmatched: 7. Per germline, CDR1 DFQATT and CDR2 SNEGSKA (reference sequence). The CDR3 is 14 residues long. In nucleotides, the CDR3 is TGCAGTGCCCCCGCTCTAGCGGGAGGCAATGAGCAGTTCTTC. This encodes CSAPALAGGNEQFF.